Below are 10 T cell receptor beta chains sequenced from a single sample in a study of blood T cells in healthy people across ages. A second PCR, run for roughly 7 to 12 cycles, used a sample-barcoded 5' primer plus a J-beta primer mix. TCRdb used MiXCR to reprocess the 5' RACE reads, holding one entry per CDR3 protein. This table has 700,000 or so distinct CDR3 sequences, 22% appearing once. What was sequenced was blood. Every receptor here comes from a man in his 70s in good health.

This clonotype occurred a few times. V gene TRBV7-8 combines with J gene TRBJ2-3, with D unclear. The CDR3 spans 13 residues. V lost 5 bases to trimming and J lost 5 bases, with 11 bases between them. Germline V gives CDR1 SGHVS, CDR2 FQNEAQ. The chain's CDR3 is CASSLRFVDTQYF. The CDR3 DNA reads TGTGCCAGCAGCCTCCGATTCGTAGATACGCAGTATTTT.

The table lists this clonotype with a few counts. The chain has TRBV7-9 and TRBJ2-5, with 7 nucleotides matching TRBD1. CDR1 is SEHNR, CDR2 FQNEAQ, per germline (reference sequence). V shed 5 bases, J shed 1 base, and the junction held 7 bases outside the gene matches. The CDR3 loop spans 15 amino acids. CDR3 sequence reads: CASSSPRDSQETQYF. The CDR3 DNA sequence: TGTGCCAGCAGCAGCCCCAGGGACAGCCAAGAGACCCAGTACTTC.

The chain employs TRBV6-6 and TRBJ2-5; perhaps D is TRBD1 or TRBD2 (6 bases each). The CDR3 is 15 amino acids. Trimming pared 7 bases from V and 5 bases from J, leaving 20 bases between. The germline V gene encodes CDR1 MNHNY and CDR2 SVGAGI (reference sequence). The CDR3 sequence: CASKVMRRGHETQYF. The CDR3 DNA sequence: TGTGCCAGCAAGGTGATGAGGAGGGGACATGAGACCCAGTACTTC.

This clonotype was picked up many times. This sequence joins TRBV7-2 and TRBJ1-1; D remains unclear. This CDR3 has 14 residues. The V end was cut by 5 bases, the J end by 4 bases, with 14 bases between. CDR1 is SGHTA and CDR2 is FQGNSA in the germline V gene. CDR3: CASSRLDGFTEAFF. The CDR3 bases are TGTGCCAGCAGCCGCTTAGACGGATTCACTGAAGCTTTCTTT.

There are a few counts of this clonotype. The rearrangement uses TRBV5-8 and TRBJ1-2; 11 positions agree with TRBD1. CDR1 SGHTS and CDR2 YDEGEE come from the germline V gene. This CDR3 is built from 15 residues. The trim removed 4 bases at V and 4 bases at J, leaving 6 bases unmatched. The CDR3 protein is CASSPDRGRIYGYTF. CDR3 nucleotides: TGTGCCAGCAGCCCGGACAGGGGGCGGATCTATGGCTACACCTTC. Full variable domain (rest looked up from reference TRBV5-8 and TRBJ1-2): EAGVTQSPTHLIKTRGQQATLRCSPISGHTSVYWYQQALGLGLQFLLWYDEGEERNRGNFPPRFSGRQFPNYSSELNVNALELEDSALYLCASSPDRGRIYGYTFGSGTRLTVV.

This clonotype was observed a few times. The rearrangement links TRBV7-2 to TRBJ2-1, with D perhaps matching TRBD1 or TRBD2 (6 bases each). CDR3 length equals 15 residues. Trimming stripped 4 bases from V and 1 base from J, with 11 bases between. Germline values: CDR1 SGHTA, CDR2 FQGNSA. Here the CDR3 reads CASSSRRGSYNEQFF. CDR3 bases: TGTGCCAGCAGCTCCCGGAGGGGGTCCTACAATGAGCAGTTCTTC.

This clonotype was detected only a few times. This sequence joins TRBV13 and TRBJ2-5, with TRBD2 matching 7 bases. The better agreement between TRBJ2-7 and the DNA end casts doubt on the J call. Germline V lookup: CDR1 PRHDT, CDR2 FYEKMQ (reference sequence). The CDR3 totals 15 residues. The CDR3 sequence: CASSLGLAAHYEQYV. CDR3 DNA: TGTGCCAGCAGCTTAGGCCTAGCGGCCCACTACGAGCAGTACGTC.

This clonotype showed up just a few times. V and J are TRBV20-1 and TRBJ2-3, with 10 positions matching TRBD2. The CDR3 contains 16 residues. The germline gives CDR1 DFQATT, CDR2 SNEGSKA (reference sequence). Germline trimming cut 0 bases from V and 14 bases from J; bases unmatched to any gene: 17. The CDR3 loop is CSARDAGLAGDRDSYF. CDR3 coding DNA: TGCAGTGCTAGAGATGCAGGCCTAGCGGGGGACCGCGATTCGTATTTT.

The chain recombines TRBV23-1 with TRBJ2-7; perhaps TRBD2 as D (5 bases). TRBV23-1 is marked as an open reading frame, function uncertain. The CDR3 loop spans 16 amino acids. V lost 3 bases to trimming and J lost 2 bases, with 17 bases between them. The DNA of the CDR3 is TGCGCCAGCAGTCACCAGGAGGCCCCGTCAACCTACGAGCAGTACGTC. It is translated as CASSHQEAPSTYEQYV.

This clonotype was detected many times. The CDR3: CSVGGGSNQPQHF. For the CDR3, the DNA is TGCAGCGTTGGGGGGGGTAGCAATCAGCCCCAGCATTTT. The chain carries TRBV29-1 and TRBJ1-5; the D gene is possibly TRBD1 (5 bases). The CDR3 extends over 13 amino acids. Germline CDR1 and CDR2: SQVTM and ANQGSEA. Trimming shortened V by 4 bases and J by 0 bases, and 7 bases separated the two germline ends.